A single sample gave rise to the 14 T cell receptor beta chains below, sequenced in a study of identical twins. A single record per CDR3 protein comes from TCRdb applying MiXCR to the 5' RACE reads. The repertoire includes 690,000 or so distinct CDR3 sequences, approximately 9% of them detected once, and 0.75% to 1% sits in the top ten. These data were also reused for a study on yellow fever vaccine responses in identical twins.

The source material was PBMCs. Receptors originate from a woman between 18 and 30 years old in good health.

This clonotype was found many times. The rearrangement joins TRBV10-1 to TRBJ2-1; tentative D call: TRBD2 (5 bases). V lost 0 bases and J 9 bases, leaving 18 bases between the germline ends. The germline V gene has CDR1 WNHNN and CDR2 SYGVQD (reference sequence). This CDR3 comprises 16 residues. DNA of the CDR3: TGCGCCAGCAGTGAGTCGCCTAGCCCCCCGTTGGGTGAGCAGTTCTTC. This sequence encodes CASSESPSPPLGEQFF.

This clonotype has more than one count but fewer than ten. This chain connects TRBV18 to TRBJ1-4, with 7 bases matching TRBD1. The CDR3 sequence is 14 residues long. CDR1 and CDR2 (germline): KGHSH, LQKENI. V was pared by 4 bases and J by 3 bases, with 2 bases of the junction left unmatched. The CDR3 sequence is CASSRDRANEKLFF. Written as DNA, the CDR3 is TGTGCCAGCTCACGCGACAGGGCTAATGAAAAACTGTTTTTT.

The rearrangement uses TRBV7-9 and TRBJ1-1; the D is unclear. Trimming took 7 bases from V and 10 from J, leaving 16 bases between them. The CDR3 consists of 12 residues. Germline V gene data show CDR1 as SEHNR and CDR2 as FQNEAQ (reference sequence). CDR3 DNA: TGTGCCAGCACGTTAACCGGCAACCCAGCTTTCTTT. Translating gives CASTLTGNPAFF.

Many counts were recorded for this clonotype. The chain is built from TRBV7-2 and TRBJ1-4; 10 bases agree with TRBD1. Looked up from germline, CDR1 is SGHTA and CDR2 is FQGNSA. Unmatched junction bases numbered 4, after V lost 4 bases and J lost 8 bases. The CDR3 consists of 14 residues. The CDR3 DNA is TGTGCCAGCAGCTGGACAGGGGGGCGAGAAAAACTGTTTTTT. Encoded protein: CASSWTGGREKLFF.

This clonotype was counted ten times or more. Written as DNA, the CDR3 is TGCAGTGCTAGAGGGCCTAGCGGGGGGGCTTTGGATACGCAGTATTTT. Translated, it gives CSARGPSGGALDTQYF. This chain joins TRBV20-1 and TRBJ2-3; 12 bases are a match to TRBD2. CDR3 length: 16 residues. The junction had 8 bases not matched to a gene; V was cut back by 1 base and J by 6 bases. The germline V gene encodes CDR1 DFQATT and CDR2 SNEGSKA (reference sequence).

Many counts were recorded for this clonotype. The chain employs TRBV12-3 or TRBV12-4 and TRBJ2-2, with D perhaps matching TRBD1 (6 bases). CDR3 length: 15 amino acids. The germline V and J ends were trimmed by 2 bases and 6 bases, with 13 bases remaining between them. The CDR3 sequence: CASSLRAEGAGELFF. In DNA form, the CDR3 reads TGTGCCAGCAGTTTAAGGGCCGAGGGGGCCGGGGAGCTGTTTTTT.

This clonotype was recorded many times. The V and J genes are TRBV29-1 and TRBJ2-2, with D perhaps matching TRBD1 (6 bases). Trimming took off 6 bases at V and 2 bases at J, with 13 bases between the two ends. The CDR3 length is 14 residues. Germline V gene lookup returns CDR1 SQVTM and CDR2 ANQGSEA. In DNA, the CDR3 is TGCAGCGTGGGACACCTACTTAACACCGGGGAGCTGTTTTTT. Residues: CSVGHLLNTGELFF.

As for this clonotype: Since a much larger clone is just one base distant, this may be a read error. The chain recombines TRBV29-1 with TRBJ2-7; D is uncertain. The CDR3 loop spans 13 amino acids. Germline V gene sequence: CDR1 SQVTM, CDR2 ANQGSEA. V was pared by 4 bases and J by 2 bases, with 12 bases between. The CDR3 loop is CSVGTGGTYEQYF. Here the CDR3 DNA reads TGCAGCGTTGGTACCGGCGGTACCTACGAGCAGTACTTC.

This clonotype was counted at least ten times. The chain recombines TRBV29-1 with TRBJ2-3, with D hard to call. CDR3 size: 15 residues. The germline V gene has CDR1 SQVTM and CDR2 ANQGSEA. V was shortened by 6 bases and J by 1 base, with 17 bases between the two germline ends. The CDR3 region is CSVKSQGPRTDTQYF. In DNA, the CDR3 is TGCAGCGTGAAGTCTCAAGGCCCCCGCACAGATACGCAGTATTTT.

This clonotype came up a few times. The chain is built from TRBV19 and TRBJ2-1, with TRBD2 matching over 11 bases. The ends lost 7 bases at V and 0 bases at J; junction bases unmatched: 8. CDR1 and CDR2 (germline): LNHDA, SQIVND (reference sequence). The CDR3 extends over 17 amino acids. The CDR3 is CASTPRGTSGSYNEQFF. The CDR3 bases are TGTGCCAGTACTCCGCGTGGGACTAGCGGCTCCTACAATGAGCAGTTCTTC.

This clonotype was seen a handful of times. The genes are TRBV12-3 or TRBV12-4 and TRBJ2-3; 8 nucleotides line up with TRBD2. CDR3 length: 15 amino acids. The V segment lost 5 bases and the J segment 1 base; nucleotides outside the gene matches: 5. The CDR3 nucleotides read TGTGCCAGCAGTCCGCGGCGGGAGGGCACAGATACGCAGTATTTT. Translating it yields CASSPRREGTDTQYF.

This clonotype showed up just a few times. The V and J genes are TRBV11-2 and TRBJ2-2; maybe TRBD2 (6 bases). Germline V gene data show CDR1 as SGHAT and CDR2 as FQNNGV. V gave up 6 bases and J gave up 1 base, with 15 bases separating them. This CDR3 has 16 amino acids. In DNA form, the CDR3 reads TGTGCCAGCAGTTCCCTGGCGGGGCTGAACACCGGGGAGCTGTTTTTT. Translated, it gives CASSSLAGLNTGELFF.

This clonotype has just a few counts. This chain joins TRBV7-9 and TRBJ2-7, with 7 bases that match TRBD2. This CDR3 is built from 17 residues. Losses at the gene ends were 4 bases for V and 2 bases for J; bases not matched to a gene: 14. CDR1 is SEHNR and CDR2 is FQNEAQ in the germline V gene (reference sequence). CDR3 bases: TGTGCCAGCAGCTCCAATCTGGGCGTAGCGGGTGCCTACGAGCAGTACTTC. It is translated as CASSSNLGVAGAYEQYF.

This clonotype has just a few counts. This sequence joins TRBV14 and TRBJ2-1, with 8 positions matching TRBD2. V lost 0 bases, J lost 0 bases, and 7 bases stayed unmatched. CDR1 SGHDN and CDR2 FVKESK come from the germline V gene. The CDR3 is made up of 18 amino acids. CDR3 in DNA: TGTGCCAGCAGCCAAGAACCACAACTAGCGGTCTCCTACAATGAGCAGTTCTTC. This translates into CASSQEPQLAVSYNEQFF.